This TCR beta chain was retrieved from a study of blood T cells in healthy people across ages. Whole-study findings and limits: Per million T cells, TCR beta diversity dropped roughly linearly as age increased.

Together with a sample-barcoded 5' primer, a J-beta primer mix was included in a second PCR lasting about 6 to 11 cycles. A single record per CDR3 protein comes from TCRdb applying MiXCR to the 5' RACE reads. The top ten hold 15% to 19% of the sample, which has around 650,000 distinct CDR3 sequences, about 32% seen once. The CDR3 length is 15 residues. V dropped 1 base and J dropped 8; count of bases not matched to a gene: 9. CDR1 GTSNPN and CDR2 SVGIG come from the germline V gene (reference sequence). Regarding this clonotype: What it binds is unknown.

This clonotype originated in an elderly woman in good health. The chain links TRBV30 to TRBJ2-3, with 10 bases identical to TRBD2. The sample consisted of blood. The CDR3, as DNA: TGTGCCTGGAGTGAGCTAGCGGGGGCCTTAGGTACGCAGTATTTT. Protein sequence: CAWSELAGALGTQYF. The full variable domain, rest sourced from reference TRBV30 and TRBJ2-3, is SQTIHQWPATLVQPVGSPLSLECTVEGTSNPNLYWYRQAAGRGLQLLFYSVGIGQISSEVPQNLSASRPQDRQFILSSKKLLLSDSGFYLCAWSELAGALGTQYFGPGTRLTVL.